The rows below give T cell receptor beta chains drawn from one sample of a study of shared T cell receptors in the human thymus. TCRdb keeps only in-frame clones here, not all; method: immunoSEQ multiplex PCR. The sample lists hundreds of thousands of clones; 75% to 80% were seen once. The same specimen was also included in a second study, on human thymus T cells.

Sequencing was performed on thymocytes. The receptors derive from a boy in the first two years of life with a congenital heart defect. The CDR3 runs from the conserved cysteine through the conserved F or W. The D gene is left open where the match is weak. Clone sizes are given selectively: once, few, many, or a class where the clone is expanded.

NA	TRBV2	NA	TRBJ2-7	TGTGCCAGCAGTGACCCTAGCCCCACCTCCTACGAGCAGTACTTC	CASSDPSPTSYEQYF
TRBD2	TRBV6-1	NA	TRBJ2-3	TGTGCCAGCAGTGAACCGGGACTAGCGTGGACAGATACGCAGTATTTT	CASSEPGLAWTDTQYF
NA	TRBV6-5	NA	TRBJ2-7	TGTGCCAGCAGCTACGGCCCGGACACTGCCTACGAGCAGTACTTC	CASSYGPDTAYEQYF
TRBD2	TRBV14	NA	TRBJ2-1	TGTGCCAGCAGCCAAGAAGGGGTGAGCGGGAGGACATCCTACAATGAGCAGTTCTTC	CASSQEGVSGRTSYNEQFF
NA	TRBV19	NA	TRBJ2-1	TGTGCCAGTAGTATCGACTCTAATCCAGACAATGAGCAGTTCTTC	CASSIDSNPDNEQFF
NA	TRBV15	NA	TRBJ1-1	TGTGCCACCAGCAGAGAAGGTGCGGACAACGGGGGGTTTATGAACACTGAAGCTTTCTTT	CATSREGADNGGFMNTEAFF
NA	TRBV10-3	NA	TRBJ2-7	TGTGCCATCAGTGCCCCCGCAGTCAGCGGCGGCTCCTACGAGCAGTACTTC	CAISAPAVSGGSYEQYF
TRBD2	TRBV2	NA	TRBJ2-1	TGTGCCAGCAAACTAGCGGACCCCCGGTATGAGCAGTTCTTC	CASKLADPRYEQFF
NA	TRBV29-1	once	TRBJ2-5	TGCAGCGTTGAAGTTGGCCCCCGGGATGGCCAACGGAAGACCCAGTACTTC	CSVEVGPRDGQRKTQYF
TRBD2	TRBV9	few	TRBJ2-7	TGTGCCAGCAGCTCTGGACTAGCGGGAGGGGGGACCCCTACCCACGAGCAGTACTTC	CASSSGLAGGGTPTHEQYF
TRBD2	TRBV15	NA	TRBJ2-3	TGTGCCACCAGCAGAGATTCTCAGCGGGAGGCCCCCACAGATACGCAGTATTTT	CATSRDSQREAPTDTQYF
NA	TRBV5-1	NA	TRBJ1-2	TGCGCCAGCAGGGACATCACTAACTATGGCTACACCTTC	CASRDITNYGYTF
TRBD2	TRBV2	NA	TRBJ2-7	TGTGCCAGCAGGACTAGCGGGAGTGACGAGCAGTACTTC	CASRTSGSDEQYF
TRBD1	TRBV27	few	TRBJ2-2	TGTGCCATTGCACAGGGGGCGAACGGGGAGCTGTTTTTT	CAIAQGANGELFF
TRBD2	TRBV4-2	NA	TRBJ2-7	TGTGCCAGCAGCCAACCGACTAGCGGGAGCTCCTACGAGCAGTACTTC	CASSQPTSGSSYEQYF
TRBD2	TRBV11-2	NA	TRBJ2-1	TGTGCCAGCAGCGACTATAGCGGGAGAATCAACAATGAGCAGTTCTTC	CASSDYSGRINNEQFF
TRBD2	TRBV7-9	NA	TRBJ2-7	TGTGCCAGCAGCTTCGGGCGGGAGGGCCTCGGCGAGCAGTACTTC	CASSFGREGLGEQYF
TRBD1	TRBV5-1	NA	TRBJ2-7	TGCGCCAGCAGCCAGCAGCGGACAGGAATCTACGAGCAGTACTTC	CASSQQRTGIYEQYF
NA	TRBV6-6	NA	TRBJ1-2	TGTGCCAGCAGTTACCACAGGGTTAATAACTATGGCTACACCTTC	CASSYHRVNNYGYTF
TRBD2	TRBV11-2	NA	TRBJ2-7	TGTGCCAGCAGCCCCGCCCGGTCTGTCAGGGAGGGGTCCGAGCAGTACTTC	CASSPARSVREGSEQYF
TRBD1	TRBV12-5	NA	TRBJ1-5	TGTGCTAGTGGCATAGGGACAGACAATCAGCCCCAGCATTTT	CASGIGTDNQPQHF
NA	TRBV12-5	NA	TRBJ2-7	TGTGCTAGTGGTAACACCTCAGGGTTATCCTACGAGCAGTACTTC	CASGNTSGLSYEQYF
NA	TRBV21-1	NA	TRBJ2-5	TGTGCCAGCAGCAAACCCCTCTGGGAGGTAGCGGAACAAGAGACCCAGTACTTC	CASSKPLWEVAEQETQYF
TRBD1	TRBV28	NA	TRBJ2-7	TGTGCCAGCGGACCTCAGGGGGCTTTTACCTACGAGCAGTACTTC	CASGPQGAFTYEQYF
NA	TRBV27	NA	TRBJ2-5	TGTGCCAGCAGTCCAAATCCAGGGCTAGGGGAGACCCAGTACTTC	CASSPNPGLGETQYF
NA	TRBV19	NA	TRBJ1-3	TGTGCCAGTAGTTTGGGGCAACACTCTGGAAACACCATATATTTT	CASSLGQHSGNTIYF
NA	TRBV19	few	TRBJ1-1	TGTGCCAGTAGTCTCGCAACGGACTCCTCCGAAGCTTTCTTT	CASSLATDSSEAFF
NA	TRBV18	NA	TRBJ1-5	TGTGCCAGCTCACCGTATAGAGGCAGGAAGGAGGCAACTCAGCCCCAGCATTTT	CASSPYRGRKEATQPQHF
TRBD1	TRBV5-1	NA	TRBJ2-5	TGCGCCAGCCAAATTCAAACAGGGGTCCAAGAGACCCAGTACTTC	CASQIQTGVQETQYF
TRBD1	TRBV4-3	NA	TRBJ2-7	TGCGCCAGCAGCCAACATACAGGGGGCGGCGACGAGCAGTACTTC	CASSQHTGGGDEQYF
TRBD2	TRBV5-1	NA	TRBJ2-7	TGCGCCAGCAGCTTGTTGGGACTAGCCCAGCGCGAGCAGTACTTC	CASSLLGLAQREQYF
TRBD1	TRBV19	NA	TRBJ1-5	TGTGCCAGTAGTATTTGGTCGGGACAGAACTCTTATAGCAATCAGCCCCAGCATTTT	CASSIWSGQNSYSNQPQHF
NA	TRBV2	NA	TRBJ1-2	TGTGCCAGCAGCCAGGTCATATCCGCCTACACCTTC	CASSQVISAYTF
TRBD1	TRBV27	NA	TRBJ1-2	TGTGCCAGCGGCGGGGACAGGGGTCTCTATGGCTACACCTTC	CASGGDRGLYGYTF
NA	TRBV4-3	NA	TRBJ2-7	TGCGCCAGCAGCCAAGATTCCAGGGCTCTCTGGGGCGAGCAGTACTTC	CASSQDSRALWGEQYF
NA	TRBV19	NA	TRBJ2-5	TGTGCCAGTAGCTCCCCGAATGGGGCTCCTGACCAAGAGACCCAGTACTTC	CASSSPNGAPDQETQYF
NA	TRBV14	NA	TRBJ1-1	TGTGCCAGCAGCCCCCACGGACAGACGCAAGCTTTCTTT	CASSPHGQTQAFF
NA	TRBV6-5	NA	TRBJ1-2	TGTGCCAGCAGTTACTTCGCTAACTATGGCTACACCTTC	CASSYFANYGYTF
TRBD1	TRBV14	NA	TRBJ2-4	TGTGCCAGCAGTCGCAGGACAGGGACTTCAGAGAACATTCAGTACTTC	CASSRRTGTSENIQYF
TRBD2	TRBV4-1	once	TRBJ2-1	TGCGCCAGCAGCCAAGCGACTAGCGGCCCTTACAATGAGCAGTTCTTC	CASSQATSGPYNEQFF
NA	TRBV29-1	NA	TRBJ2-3	TGCAGCGCCGACAGTCCGCCCGCCGGGCGCACAGATACGCAGTATTTT	CSADSPPAGRTDTQYF
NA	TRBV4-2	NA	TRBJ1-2	TGTGCCAGCAGCCAAGGCGACAGAAACTATGGCTACACCTTC	CASSQGDRNYGYTF
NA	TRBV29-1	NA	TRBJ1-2	TGCAGCGTTGAAGCTCCGGGAGGGGGGTACTCTGGCTACACCTTC	CSVEAPGGGYSGYTF
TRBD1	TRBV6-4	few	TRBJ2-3	TGTGCCAGCAGTGGGGACAGTGATACGCAGTATTTT	CASSGDSDTQYF